This T cell receptor beta chain was documented in a study of blood T cell repertoires in COVID-19. In the study overall: Samples came from the United States, Italy and Spain, spanning acute and convalescent COVID-19. From T cells, B-cell-depleted T cells, or PBMCs came the material, which was cDNA or gDNA.

Trimming at V came to 5 bases and at J to 8 bases, leaving 11 bases not matched to a gene. Germline V gene lookup returns CDR1 SEHNR and CDR2 FQNEAQ (reference sequence). This CDR3 region has 14 residues. Original data processing: Estimated nucleated cell counts came from reference gene primer amplification. Only in-frame clones appear in the TCRdb table, and some are missing; sequencing was by immunoSEQ multiplex PCR. V and J calls and clone size are copied from that table; D and trimming were computed from the DNA. Of about 110,000 clones in the sample, approximately 70% were seen once. The chain recombines TRBV7-9 with TRBJ1-1; the match to TRBD1 covers 7 bases. The source is a woman aged 40 to 50 with acute or convalescent COVID-19. The sample comprised peripheral blood. DNA of the CDR3: TGTGCCAGCAGCCTCCAACAGGGGTGGGGAGAAGCTTTCTTT. It codes for CASSLQQGWGEAFF.